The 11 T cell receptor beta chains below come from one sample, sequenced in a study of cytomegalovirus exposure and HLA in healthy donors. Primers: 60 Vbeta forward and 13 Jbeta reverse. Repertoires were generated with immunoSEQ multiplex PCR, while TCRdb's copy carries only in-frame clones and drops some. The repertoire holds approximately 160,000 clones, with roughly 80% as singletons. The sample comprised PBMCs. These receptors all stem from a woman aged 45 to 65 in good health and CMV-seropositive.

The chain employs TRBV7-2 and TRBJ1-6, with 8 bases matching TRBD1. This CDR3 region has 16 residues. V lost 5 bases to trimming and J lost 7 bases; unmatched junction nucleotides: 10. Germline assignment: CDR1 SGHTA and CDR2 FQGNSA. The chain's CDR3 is CASSPGDRGPNSPLHF. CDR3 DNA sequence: TGTGCCAGCAGCCCAGGAGACAGGGGACCGAATTCACCCCTCCACTTT.

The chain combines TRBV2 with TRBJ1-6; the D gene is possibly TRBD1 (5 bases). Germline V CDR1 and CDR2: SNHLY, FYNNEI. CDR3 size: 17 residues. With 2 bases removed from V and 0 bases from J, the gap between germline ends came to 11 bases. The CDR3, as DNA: TGTGCCAGCAGTGAAACCCTCGACAGCTCCTATAATTCACCCCTCCACTTT. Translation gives CASSETLDSSYNSPLHF.

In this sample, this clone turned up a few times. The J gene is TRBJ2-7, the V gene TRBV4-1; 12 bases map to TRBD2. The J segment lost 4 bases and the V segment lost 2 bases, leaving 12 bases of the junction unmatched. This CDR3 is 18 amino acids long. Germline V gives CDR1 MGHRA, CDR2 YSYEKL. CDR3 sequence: CASSQQELAGGRRYEQYF. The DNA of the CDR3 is TGCGCCAGCAGCCAACAAGAGCTAGCGGGGGGGCGACGGTACGAGCAGTACTTC.

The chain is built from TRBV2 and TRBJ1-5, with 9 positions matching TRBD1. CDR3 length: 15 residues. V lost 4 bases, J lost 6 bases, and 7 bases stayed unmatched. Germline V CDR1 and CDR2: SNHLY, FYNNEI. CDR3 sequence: CASSASRTGAQPQHF. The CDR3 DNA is TGTGCCAGCAGTGCATCTAGGACAGGGGCTCAGCCCCAGCATTTT.

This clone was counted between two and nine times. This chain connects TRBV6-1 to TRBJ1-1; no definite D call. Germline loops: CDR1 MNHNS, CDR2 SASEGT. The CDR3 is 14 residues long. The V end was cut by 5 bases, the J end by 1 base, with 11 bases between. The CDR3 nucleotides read TGTGCCAGCAGTCATCAAATGGCGAACACTGAAGCTTTCTTT. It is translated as CASSHQMANTEAFF.

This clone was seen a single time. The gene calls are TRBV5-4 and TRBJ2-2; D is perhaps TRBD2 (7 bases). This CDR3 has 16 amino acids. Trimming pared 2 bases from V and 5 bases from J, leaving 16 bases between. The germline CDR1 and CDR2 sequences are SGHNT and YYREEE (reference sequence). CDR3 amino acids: CASSFGGGARTGELFF. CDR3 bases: TGTGCCAGCAGCTTCGGCGGGGGCGCGAGGACCGGGGAGCTGTTTTTT.

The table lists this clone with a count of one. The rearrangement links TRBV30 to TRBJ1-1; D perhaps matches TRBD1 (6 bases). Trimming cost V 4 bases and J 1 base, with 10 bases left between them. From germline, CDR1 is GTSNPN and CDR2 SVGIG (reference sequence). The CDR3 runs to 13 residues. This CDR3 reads CAWTAQGNTEAFF. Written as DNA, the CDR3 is TGTGCCTGGACAGCACAGGGGAACACTGAAGCTTTCTTT.

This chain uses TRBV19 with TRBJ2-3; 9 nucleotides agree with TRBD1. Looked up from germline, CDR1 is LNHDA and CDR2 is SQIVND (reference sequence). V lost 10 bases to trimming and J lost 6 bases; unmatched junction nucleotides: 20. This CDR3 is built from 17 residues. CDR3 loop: CATSGQGKEGTWDTQYF. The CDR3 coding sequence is TGTGCCACTTCGGGACAGGGCAAGGAGGGCACTTGGGATACGCAGTATTTT.

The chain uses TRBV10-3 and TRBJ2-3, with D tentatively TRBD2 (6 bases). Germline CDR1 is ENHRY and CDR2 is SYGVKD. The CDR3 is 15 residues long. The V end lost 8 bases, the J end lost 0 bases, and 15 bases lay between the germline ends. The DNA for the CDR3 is TGTGCCATCCTCGCCCGCGGGGTTAGCACAGATACGCAGTATTTT. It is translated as CAILARGVSTDTQYF.

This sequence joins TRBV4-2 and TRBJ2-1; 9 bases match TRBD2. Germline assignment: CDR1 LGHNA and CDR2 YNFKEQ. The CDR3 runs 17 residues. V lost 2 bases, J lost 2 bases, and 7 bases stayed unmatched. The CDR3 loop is CASSQSGGGGAYNEQFF. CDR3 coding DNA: TGTGCCAGCAGCCAATCAGGCGGCGGGGGGGCCTACAATGAGCAGTTCTTC.

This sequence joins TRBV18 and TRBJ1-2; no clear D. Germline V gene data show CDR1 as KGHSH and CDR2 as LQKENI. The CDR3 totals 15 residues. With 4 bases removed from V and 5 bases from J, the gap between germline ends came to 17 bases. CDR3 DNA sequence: TGTGCCAGCTCACAGCCCGGCGGGGATCCATATGGCTACACCTTC. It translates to CASSQPGGDPYGYTF.